This T cell receptor (beta chain) derives from a study of response to subunit inactivated influenza vaccine. TCRdb re-called the RT-PCR reads with MiXCR, one entry per CDR3 protein. The repertoire has more than 500,000 distinct CDR3 sequences, about 11% of them found once; the top ten carry approximately 10%. These data were likewise used in another study, on T cells expressing NK-cell markers. As reported in that work: Template switching by 5'RACE with UMIs generated the TCR beta cDNA. All TCR beta repertoires analysed originated from sorted CD3+CD56+NKG2C+, CD3+CD56+NKG2C- and CD3+CD56-NKG2C+ T cells. There were seven HCMV-seropositive donors and one seronegative donor among the eight sequenced. Dominant NKG2C+ clonotypes in over 5 donors made up roughly 1.0-7.0% of CD8+ T cells.

Sequenced material: PBMCs from blood, taken on the day of vaccination. This TCR came from a man aged 50-59 years who received an inactivated influenza vaccine.

CDR3 in amino acids: CSARSMGGPVNTEAFF. The CDR3 region has the DNA TGCAGTGCTAGAAGCATGGGGGGTCCGGTGAACACTGAAGCTTTCTTT. V usage is TRBV20-1 and J usage is TRBJ1-1; a possible D gene is TRBD1 (5 bases). The V end lost 2 bases, the J end lost 0 bases, and 16 bases lay between the germline ends. The germline V gene encodes CDR1 DFQATT and CDR2 SNEGSKA (reference sequence). This CDR3 spans 16 amino acids.